The clone carrying this T cell receptor beta chain was observed at least ten times. What it binds is not known. TCRdb called the PCR reads again in MiXCR, with one record for every CDR3 protein. The sample shows 40,000 to 45,000 distinct CDR3 sequences, 19% of them seen only once. The sample belongs to a study of molecular identifiers for immune sequencing clone quantification. Study-wide results and caveats: Over 97% of effector molecules, but under 1% in naive cells, were held by clones with more than 20 RNA copies.

Germline values: CDR1 SGHNT, CDR2 YYREEE (reference sequence). Trimming shortened V by 3 bases and J by 9 bases, and 21 bases separated the two germline ends. The CDR3 consists of 15 residues. This TCR derives from a human donor in good health. Some libraries in this study had Jurkat cell RNA spiked in. The sequencing sample was made of naive CD8+ T cells from blood, with Jurkat cell RNA spiked in. Regarding subset: FACS-sorted CD8+CD4-CCR7+CD45RA+ naive T cells. This sequence joins TRBV5-4 and TRBJ1-2; D may be TRBD1 (5 bases). CDR3 residues: CASSSRAGTEDRYTF. In DNA form, the CDR3 reads TGTGCCAGCAGCTCAAGAGCCGGGACCGAGGACCGCTACACCTTC.